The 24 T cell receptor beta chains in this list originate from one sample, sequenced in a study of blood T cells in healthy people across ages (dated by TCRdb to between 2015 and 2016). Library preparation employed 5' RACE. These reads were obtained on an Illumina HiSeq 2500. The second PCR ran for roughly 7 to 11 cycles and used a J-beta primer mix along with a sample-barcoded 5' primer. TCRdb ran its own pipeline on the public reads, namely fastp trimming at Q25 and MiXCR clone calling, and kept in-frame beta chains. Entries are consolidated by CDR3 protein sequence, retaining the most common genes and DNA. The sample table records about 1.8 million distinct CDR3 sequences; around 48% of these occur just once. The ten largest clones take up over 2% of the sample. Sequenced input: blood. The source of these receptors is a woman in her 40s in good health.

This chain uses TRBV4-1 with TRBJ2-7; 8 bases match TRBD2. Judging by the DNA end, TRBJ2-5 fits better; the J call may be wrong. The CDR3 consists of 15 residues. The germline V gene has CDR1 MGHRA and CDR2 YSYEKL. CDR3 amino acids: CASSQGTSLPETQYF. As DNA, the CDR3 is TGCGCCAGCAGCCAAGGGACTAGCCTCCCCGAGACCCAGTACTTC.

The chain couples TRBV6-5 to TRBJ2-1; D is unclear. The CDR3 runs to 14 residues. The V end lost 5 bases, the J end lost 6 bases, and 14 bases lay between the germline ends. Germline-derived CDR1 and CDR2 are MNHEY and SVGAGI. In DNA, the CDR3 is TGTGCCAGCAGTCGCAGCATCCCCCTCAATGAGCAGTTCTTC. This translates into CASSRSIPLNEQFF.

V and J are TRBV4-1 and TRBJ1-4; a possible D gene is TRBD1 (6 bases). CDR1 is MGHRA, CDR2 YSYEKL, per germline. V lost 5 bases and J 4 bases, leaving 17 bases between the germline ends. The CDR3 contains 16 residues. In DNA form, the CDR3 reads TGCGCCAGCAGCTCGACAGGCCTCCGGGGTAATGAAAAACTGTTTTTT. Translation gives CASSSTGLRGNEKLFF.

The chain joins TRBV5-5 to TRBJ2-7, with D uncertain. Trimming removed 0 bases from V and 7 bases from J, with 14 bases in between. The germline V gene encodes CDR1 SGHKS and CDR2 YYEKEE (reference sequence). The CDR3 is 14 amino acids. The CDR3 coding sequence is TGTGCCAGCAGCTTGGTGTCAACCCTTGGGGAGCAGTACTTC. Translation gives CASSLVSTLGEQYF.

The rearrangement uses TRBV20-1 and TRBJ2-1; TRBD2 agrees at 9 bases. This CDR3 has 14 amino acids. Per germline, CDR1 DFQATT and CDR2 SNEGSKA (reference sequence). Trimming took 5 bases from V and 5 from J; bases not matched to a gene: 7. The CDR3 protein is CSARRGGEDNEQFF. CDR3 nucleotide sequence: TGCAGTGCTCGGCGGGGGGGAGAGGACAATGAGCAGTTCTTC.

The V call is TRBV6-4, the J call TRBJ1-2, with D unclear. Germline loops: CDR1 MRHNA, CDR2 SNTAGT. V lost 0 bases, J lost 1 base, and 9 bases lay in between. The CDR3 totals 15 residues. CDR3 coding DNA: TGTGCCAGCAGTGACTCGGGTTTGAGTAACTATGGCTACACCTTC. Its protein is CASSDSGLSNYGYTF.

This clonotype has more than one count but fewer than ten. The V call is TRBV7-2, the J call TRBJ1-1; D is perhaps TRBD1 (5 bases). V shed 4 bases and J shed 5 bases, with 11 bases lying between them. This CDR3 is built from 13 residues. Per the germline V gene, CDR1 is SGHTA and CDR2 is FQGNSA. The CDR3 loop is CASSSRGWTEAFF. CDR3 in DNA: TGTGCCAGCAGCTCCCGGGGGTGGACTGAAGCTTTCTTT.

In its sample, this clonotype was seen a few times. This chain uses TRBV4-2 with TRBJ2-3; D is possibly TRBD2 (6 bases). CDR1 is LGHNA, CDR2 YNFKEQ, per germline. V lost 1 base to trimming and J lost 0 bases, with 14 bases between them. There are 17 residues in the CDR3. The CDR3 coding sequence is TGTGCCAGCAGCCAAGGGAATGCGGGGACTAGCACAGATACGCAGTATTTT. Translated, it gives CASSQGNAGTSTDTQYF.

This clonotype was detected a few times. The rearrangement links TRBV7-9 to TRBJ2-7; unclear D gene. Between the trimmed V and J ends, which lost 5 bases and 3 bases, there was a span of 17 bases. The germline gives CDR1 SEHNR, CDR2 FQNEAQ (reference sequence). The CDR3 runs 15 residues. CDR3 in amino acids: CASSNGPGPHYEQYF. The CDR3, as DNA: TGTGCCAGCAGCAACGGACCAGGTCCCCACTACGAGCAGTACTTC.

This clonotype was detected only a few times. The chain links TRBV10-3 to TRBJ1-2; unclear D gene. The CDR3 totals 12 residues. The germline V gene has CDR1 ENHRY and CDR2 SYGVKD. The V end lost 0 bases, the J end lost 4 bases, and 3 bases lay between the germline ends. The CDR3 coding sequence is TGTGCCATCAGTGAGTCTGGCTATGGCTACACCTTC. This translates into CAISESGYGYTF.

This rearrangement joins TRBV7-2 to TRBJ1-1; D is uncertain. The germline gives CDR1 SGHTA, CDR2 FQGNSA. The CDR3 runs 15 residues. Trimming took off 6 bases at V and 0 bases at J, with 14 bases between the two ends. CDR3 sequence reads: CASRGSMVLNTEAFF. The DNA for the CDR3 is TGTGCCAGCAGGGGGTCGATGGTCTTGAACACTGAAGCTTTCTTT.

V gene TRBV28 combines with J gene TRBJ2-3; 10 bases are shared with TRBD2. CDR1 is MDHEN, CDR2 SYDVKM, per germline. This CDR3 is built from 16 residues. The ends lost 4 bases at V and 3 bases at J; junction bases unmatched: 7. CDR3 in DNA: TGTGCCAGCAGTTCGGGACTAGCGAAAGGAACAGATACGCAGTATTTT. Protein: CASSSGLAKGTDTQYF.

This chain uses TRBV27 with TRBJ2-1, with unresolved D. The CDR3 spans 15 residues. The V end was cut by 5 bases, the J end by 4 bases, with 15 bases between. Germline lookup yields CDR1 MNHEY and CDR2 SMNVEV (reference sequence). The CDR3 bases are TGTGCCAGCAGTGACCTTCGGAAACCTTACAATGAGCAGTTCTTC. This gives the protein CASSDLRKPYNEQFF.

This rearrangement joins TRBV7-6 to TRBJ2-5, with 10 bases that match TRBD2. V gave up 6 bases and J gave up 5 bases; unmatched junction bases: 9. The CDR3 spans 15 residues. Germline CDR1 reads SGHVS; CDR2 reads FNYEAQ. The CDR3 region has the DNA TGTGCCAGCAGTCTCCCCACTAGCGGGGATGAGACCCAGTACTTC. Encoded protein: CASSLPTSGDETQYF.

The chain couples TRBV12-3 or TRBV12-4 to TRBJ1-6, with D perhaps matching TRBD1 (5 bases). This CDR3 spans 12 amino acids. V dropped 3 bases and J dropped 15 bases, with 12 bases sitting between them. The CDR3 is CASSFGTGVLHF. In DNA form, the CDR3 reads TGTGCCAGCAGTTTTGGGACGGGGGTCCTCCACTTT.

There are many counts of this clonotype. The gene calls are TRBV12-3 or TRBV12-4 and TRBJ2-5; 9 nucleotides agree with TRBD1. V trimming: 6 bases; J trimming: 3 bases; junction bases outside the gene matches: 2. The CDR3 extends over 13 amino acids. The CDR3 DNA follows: TGTGCCAGCAGCTGGACAGGGGAAGAGACCCAGTACTTC. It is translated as CASSWTGEETQYF.

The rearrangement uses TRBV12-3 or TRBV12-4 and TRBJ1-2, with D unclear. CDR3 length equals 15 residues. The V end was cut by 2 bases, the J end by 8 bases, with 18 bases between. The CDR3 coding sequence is TGTGCCAGCAGTTTACGAAGGTCGGGAACGCGGGGCTACACCTTC. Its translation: CASSLRRSGTRGYTF.

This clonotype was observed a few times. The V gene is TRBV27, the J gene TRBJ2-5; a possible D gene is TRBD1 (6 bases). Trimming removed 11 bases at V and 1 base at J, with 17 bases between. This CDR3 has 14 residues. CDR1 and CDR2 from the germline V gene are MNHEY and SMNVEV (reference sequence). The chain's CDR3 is CAFPTGFPQETQYF. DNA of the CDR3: TGTGCCTTCCCCACAGGGTTTCCCCAAGAGACCCAGTACTTC.

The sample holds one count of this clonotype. The CDR3 nucleotides are TGCAGTGCTCCCCCGGACAGCGGGGTAAGCTCAGATACGCAGTATTTT. It is translated as CSAPPDSGVSSDTQYF. The chain is built from TRBV20-1 and TRBJ2-3, with a weak D call TRBD2 (7 bases). The CDR3 runs 16 residues. Germline values: CDR1 DFQATT, CDR2 SNEGSKA (reference sequence). The V gene lost 5 bases and the J gene lost 4 bases, with 22 bases spanning the gap.

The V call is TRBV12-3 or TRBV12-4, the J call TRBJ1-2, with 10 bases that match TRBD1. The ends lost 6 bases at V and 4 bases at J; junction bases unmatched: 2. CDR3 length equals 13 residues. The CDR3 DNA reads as TGTGCCAGCAGGCGACAGGGGGCCTATGGCTACACCTTC. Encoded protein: CASRRQGAYGYTF.

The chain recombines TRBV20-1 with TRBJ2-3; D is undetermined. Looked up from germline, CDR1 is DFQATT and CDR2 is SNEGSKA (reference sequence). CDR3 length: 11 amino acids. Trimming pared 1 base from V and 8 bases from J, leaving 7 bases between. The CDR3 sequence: CSARGGSTQYF. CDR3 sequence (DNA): TGCAGTGCTAGAGGGGGTTCTACGCAGTATTTT.

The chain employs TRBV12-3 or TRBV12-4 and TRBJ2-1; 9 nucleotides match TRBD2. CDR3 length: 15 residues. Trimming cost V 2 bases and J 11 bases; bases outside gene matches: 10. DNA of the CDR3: TGTGCCAGCAGTTTAATGGGCGGGGGGGCTACTCAGCAGTTCTTC. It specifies CASSLMGGGATQQFF.

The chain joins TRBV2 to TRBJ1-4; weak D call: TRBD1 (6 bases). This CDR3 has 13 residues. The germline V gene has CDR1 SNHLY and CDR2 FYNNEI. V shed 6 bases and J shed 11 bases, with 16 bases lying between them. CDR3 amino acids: CASSENGRGKLFF. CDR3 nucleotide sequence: TGTGCCAGCAGCGAAAACGGCAGGGGTAAACTGTTTTTT.

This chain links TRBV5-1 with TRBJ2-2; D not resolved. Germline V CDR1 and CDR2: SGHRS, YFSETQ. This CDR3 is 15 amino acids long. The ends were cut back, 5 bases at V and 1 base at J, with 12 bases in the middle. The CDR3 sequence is CASSRSDLNTGELFF. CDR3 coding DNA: TGCGCCAGCAGTAGAAGTGACCTGAACACCGGGGAGCTGTTTTTT.